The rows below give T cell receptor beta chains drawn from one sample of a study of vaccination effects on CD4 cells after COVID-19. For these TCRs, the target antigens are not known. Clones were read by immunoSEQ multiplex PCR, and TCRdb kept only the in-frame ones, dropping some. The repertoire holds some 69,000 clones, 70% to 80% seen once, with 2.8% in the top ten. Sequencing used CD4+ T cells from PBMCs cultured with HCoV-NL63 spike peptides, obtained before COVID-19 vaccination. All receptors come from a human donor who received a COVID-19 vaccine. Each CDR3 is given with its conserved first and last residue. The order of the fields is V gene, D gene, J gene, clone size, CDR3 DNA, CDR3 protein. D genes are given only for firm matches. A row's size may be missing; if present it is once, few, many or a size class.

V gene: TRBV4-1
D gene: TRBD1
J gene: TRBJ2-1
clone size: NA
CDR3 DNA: TGCGCCAGCAGCCAATGGGACAGGGATGAGGGTGAGCAGTTCTTC
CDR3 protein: CASSQWDRDEGEQFF

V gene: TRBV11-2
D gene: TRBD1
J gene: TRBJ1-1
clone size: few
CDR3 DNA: TGTGCCAGCAGCTTCCAAGGACAGGGTGAAGCTTTCTTT
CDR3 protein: CASSFQGQGEAFF

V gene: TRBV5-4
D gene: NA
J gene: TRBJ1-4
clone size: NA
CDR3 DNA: TGTGCCAGCAGCTCGGGTGGGCATCGTAATGAAAAACTGTTTTTT
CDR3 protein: CASSSGGHRNEKLFF

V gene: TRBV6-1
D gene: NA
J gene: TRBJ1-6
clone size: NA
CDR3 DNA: TGTGCCAGCAGTGAAGGGGCGGGGTTCGTAGTCTCCTATAATTCACCCCTCCACTTT
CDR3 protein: CASSEGAGFVVSYNSPLHF

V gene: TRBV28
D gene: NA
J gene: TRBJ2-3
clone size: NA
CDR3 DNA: TGTGCCAGCAGTCCGGTGGGGAGCACAGATACGCAGTATTTT
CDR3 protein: CASSPVGSTDTQYF

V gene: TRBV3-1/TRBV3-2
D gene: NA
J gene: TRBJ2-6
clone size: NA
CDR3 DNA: TGTGCCAGCAGCCAAAATTTGGCCGGATTACTGACTTTC
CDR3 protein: CASSQNLAGLLTF

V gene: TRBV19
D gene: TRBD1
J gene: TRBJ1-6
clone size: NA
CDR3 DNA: TGTGCCAGTATGACAGGGGGCGTCGGAGACTCACCCCTCCACTTT
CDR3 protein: CASMTGGVGDSPLHF

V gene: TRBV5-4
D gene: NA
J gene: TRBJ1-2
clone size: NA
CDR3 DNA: TGTGCCAGCAGCTTCGGGGTTAGTGGCTACACCTTC
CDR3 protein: CASSFGVSGYTF

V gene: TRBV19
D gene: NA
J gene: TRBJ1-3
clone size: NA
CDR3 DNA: TGTGCCAGTAGCGGCGGACTGGGCTCTGGAAACACCATATATTTT
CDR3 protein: CASSGGLGSGNTIYF

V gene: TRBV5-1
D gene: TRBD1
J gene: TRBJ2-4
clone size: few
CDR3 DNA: TGCGCCAGCAGCTCCCGGACAGGGACGGTCAAAAACATTCAGTACTTC
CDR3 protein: CASSSRTGTVKNIQYF

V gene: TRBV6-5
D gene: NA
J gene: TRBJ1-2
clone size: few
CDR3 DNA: TGTGCCAGCAGCCCGGGGGCAGGCTATGGCTACACCTTC
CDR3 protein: CASSPGAGYGYTF

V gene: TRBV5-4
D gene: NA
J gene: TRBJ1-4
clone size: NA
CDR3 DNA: TGTGCCAGCAGCTGGGCATTTGATGAAAAACTGTTTTTT
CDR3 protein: CASSWAFDEKLFF

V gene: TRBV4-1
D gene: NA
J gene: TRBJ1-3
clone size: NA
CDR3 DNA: TGCGCCAGCAGCCACCCCGGGCAGACCTACTCTGGAAACACCATATATTTT
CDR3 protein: CASSHPGQTYSGNTIYF

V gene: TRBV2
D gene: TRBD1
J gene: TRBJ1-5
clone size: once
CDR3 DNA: TGTGCCAGCAGTCAGCCGGGACAGGGCTTTAGCAATCAGCCCCAGCATTTT
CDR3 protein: CASSQPGQGFSNQPQHF

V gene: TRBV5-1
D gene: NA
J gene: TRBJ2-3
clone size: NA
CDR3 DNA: TGCGCCAGCAGCGCCCCGGGACTCCCCCAAGATACGCAGTATTTT
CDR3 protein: CASSAPGLPQDTQYF

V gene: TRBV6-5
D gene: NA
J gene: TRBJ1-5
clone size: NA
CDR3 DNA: TGTGCCAGTGGTTCCCTTTATAGCAATCAGCCCCAGCATTTT
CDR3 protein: CASGSLYSNQPQHF

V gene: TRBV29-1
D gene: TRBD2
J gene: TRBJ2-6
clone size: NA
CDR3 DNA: TGCAGCGTAGGACTAGCGGGGGTCGGGGCCAACGTCCTGACTTTC
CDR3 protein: CSVGLAGVGANVLTF

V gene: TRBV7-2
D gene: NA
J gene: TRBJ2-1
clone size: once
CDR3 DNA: TGTGCCAGCAGCTTAAGTAGGAACGATGAGCAGTTCTTC
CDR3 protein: CASSLSRNDEQFF

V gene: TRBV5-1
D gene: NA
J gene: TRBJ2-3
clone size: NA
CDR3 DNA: TGCGCCAGCAGCCCCTCGACAGACAGCACAGATACGCAGTATTTT
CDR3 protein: CASSPSTDSTDTQYF

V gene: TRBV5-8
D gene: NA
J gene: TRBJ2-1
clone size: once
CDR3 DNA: TGTGCCAGCAGCTTGTACCAGGGAAGTTCCTACAATGAGCAGTTCTTC
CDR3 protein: CASSLYQGSSYNEQFF

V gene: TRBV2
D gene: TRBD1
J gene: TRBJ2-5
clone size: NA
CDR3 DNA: TGTGCCAGCAGAAGACAGGGGGCAAATCAAGAGACCCAGTACTTC
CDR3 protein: CASRRQGANQETQYF

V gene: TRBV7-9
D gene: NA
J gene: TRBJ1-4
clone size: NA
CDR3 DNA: TGTGCCAGCAGCCCCGAACAGGGCCCTAATGAAAAACTGTTTTTT
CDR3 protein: CASSPEQGPNEKLFF

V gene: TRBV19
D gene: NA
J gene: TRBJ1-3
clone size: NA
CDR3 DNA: TGTGCCAGTAGAATGGACTCCACGGCAGGAAACACCATATATTTT
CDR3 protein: CASRMDSTAGNTIYF

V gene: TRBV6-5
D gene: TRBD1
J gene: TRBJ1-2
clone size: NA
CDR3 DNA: TGTGCCAGCAGTTCGAATTCCCGGGACAGCTGGCGCTACACCTTC
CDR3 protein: CASSSNSRDSWRYTF

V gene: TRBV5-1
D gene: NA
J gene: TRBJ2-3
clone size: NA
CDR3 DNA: TGCGCCAGCAGCTTGGGGACTAACCAAGGCGATACGCAGTATTTT
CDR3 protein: CASSLGTNQGDTQYF

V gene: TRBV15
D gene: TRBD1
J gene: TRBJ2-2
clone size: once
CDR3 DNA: TGTGCCACCAGCAGACCCGGGACAGGGTTCGGGTCCGGGGAGCTGTTTTTT
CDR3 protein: CATSRPGTGFGSGELFF

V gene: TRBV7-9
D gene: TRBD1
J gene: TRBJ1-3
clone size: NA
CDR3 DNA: TGTGCCAGCAGAGCAGCAGGGGGTCGGAACACCATATATTTT
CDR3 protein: CASRAAGGRNTIYF

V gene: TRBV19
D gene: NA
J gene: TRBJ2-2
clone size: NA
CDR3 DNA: TGTGCCAGTAGTATGGTTGGCAGGGTGACCACCGGGGAGCTGTTTTTT
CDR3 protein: CASSMVGRVTTGELFF

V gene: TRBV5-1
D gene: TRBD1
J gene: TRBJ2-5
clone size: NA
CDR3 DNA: TGCGCCAGCAGCCCCTCTAGGACAGGCCAAGAGACCCAGTACTTC
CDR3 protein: CASSPSRTGQETQYF

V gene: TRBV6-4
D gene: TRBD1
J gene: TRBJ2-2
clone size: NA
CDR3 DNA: TGTGCCAGCAGTCCCGACAGGGGGACCACCGGGGAGCTGTTTTTT
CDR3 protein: CASSPDRGTTGELFF

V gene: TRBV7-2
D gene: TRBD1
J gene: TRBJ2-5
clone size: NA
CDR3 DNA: TGTGCCAGCAGCTTCCCAGACAGGGGAGAGACCCAGTACTTC
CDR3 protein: CASSFPDRGETQYF

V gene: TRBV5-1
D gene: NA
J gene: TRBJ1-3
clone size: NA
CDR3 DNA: TGCGCCAGCAGCGCTCGGACCGACGGAAACACCATATATTTT
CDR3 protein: CASSARTDGNTIYF

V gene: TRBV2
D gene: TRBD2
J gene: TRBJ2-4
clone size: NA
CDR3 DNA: TGTGCCAGCCGAGGGACTAGCGGGGGCCCAGTCTGGTTC
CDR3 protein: CASRGTSGGPVWF

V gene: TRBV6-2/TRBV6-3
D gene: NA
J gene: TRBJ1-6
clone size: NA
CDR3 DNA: TGTGCCAGCAGTTCTGCCGCCGGAGGAAATTCACCCCTCCACTTT
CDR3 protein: CASSSAAGGNSPLHF

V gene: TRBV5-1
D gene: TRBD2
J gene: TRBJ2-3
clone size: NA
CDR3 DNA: TGCGCCAGCAGCTTGGGACTAGCGGGGCGGCCAGATACGCAGTATTTT
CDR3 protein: CASSLGLAGRPDTQYF

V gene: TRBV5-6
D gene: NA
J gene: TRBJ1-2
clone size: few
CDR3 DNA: TGTGCCAGCAGCTTGGAAAGGGGGATCTATGGCTACACCTTC
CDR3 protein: CASSLERGIYGYTF

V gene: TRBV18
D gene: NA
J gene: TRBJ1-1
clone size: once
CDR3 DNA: TGTGCCAGCTCACAGGGAAAGGACACTGAAGCTTTCTTT
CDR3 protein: CASSQGKDTEAFF

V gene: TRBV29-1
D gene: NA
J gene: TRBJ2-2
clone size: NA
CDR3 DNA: TGCAGCGTTGCAAGGGACCGATCGACCGGGGAGCTGTTTTTT
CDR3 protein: CSVARDRSTGELFF

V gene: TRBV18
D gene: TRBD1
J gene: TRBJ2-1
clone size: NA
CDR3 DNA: TGTGCCAGCTCAACCGGGACAGACAATGAGCAGTTCTTC
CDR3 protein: CASSTGTDNEQFF

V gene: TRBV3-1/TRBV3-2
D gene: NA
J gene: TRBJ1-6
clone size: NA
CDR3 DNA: TGTGCCAGCAGCCAGGCGGACAGAGCCCTCCACTTT
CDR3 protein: CASSQADRALHF